This T cell receptor (beta chain) was profiled in a study of T cell responses to AZD1222 COVID-19 vaccine. CDR1 and CDR2 from the germline V gene are LNHDA and SQIVND (reference sequence). Trimming cost V 7 bases and J 3 bases, with 15 bases left between them. This CDR3 is built from 15 residues. Repertoires were generated with immunoSEQ multiplex PCR, while TCRdb's copy carries only in-frame clones and drops some. This table holds some 130,000 clones, roughly 90% found once. This clone was detected only a few times. This chain uses TRBV19 with TRBJ1-4; maybe TRBD1 (6 bases). The TCR originated in an adult in good health. The input for sequencing was peripheral blood, taken on day 0 of AZD1222 vaccination. The CDR3 reads CASNLGGGPNEKLFF. The CDR3 DNA follows: TGTGCCAGTAACCTTGGGGGCGGCCCTAATGAAAAACTGTTTTTT.